A single sample gave rise to the 17 T cell receptor beta chains below, sequenced in a study of blood T cells in healthy people across ages. Through a sample-barcoded 5' primer and a J-beta primer mix, a second PCR was run for about 6 to 11 cycles. A single record per CDR3 protein comes from TCRdb applying MiXCR to the 5' RACE reads. The sample holds roughly 1,800,000 distinct CDR3 sequences, roughly 49% seen once. The sequenced sample was blood. These receptors were obtained from a woman aged 40 to 49 in good health.

The rearrangement joins TRBV5-1 to TRBJ1-2, with D perhaps matching TRBD1 (5 bases). Germline CDR1 reads SGHRS; CDR2 reads YFSETQ. With 2 bases removed from V and 7 bases from J, the gap between germline ends came to 12 bases. This CDR3 region has 13 residues. The CDR3 reads CASSLPGPSGYTF. CDR3 bases: TGCGCCAGCAGCTTACCAGGGCCAAGTGGCTACACCTTC.

The chain carries TRBV13 and TRBJ2-1; 10 bases are a match to TRBD1. Germline CDR1 is PRHDT and CDR2 is FYEKMQ (reference sequence). The ends lost 0 bases at V and 6 bases at J; junction bases unmatched: 5. The CDR3 loop spans 16 amino acids. CDR3 nucleotide sequence: TGTGCCAGCAGCTTAGGGACAGGGGGCGCGAGCAATGAGCAGTTCTTC. Translated, it gives CASSLGTGGASNEQFF.

The table lists this clonotype with a few counts. CDR3 sequence: CASSLVGSLSGEYF. Written as DNA, the CDR3 is TGCGCCAGCAGCTTGGTTGGCAGCCTTTCGGGGGAGTACTTC. The V gene is TRBV5-1, the J gene TRBJ2-7; D might be TRBD2 (6 bases). Trimming removed 0 bases from V and 11 bases from J, with 18 bases in between. Looked up from germline, CDR1 is SGHRS and CDR2 is YFSETQ. The CDR3 extends over 14 amino acids.

This clonotype was picked up a small number of times. J is TRBJ1-2 and V is TRBV4-3; a weak D match, TRBD1 (6 bases). V lost 4 bases, J lost 2 bases, and 14 bases lay in between. The germline V gene encodes CDR1 LGHNA and CDR2 YSLEER. There are 15 residues in the CDR3. The CDR3 DNA is TGCGCCAGCAGCCCCTCCAGGGGCGGAAACTATGGCTACACCTTC. It translates to CASSPSRGGNYGYTF.

This clonotype came up a few times. The genes are TRBV4-3 and TRBJ2-7; D not certain. CDR1 is LGHNA and CDR2 is YSLEER in the germline V gene. The CDR3 totals 15 residues. V was pared by 4 bases and J by 1 base, with 14 bases between. The CDR3 coding sequence is TGCGCCAGCAGCCTTAGCCGTGGCAGGTCCTACGAGCAGTACTTC. Translation: CASSLSRGRSYEQYF.

As for this clonotype: A read error may be the cause here, since a much bigger clone is one base away. This chain uses TRBV7-2 with TRBJ2-7; 7 nucleotides line up with TRBD1. This CDR3 spans 15 amino acids. Germline CDR1 and CDR2: SGHTA and FQGNSA. The CDR3 DNA reads TGTGTCAGCAGCTTAGCTGGGACAGTCTCCTACGAGCAGTACTTC. Its protein is CVSSLAGTVSYEQYF.

V and J are TRBV6-2 or TRBV6-3 and TRBJ2-4; a weak D match, TRBD1 (6 bases). The J call may be mistaken, given a closer DNA end match to TRBJ2-7. The germline V gene has CDR1 MNHEY and CDR2 SVGEGT. The CDR3 has 14 residues. The CDR3 sequence is CASRYPGHQYEQYF. CDR3 bases: TGTGCCAGCAGATACCCGGGACACCAATACGAGCAGTACTTC.

The chain joins TRBV20-1 to TRBJ2-5; 10 bases are a match to TRBD2. TRBJ2-7 matches the DNA end more closely, so the J call is doubtful. CDR1 and CDR2 from the germline V gene are DFQATT and SNEGSKA (reference sequence). The CDR3 totals 13 residues. CDR3 loop: CSARVLAGVEQYF. CDR3 DNA sequence: TGCAGTGCTAGAGTTCTAGCGGGGGTCGAGCAGTACTTC.

This clonotype was seen just once. The chain couples TRBV5-1 to TRBJ1-1, with D uncertain. CDR3 length: 15 amino acids. In germline, CDR1 is SGHRS, CDR2 YFSETQ. V was clipped by 4 bases and J by 3 bases, with 16 bases between them. Here the CDR3 DNA reads TGCGCCAGCAGCCAAATCGGACCCGGGGACACTGAAGCTTTCTTT. Its translation is CASSQIGPGDTEAFF. Combining the CDR3 with reference TRBV5-1 and TRBJ1-1 gives the whole variable domain KAGVTQTPRYLIKTRGQQVTLSCSPISGHRSVSWYQQTPGQGLQFLFEYFSETQRNKGNFPGRFSGRQFSNSRSEMNVSTLELGDSALYLCASSQIGPGDTEAFFGQGTRLTVV.

Only a few counts were recorded for this clonotype. This chain uses TRBV10-3 with TRBJ1-4; maybe TRBD1 (6 bases). The CDR3 is 14 residues long. Looked up from germline, CDR1 is ENHRY and CDR2 is SYGVKD. Trimming took 5 bases from V and 0 from J, leaving 7 bases between them. The CDR3, as DNA: TGTGCCATCAGTACAGGGACAACTAATGAAAAACTGTTTTTT. The encoded protein is CAISTGTTNEKLFF.

The V and J genes are TRBV4-1 and TRBJ2-3; D is possibly TRBD1 (5 bases). Germline V lookup: CDR1 MGHRA, CDR2 YSYEKL. There are 16 residues in the CDR3. V shed 3 bases and J shed 3 bases, with 16 bases lying between them. The DNA for the CDR3 is TGCGCCAGCAGCCATCTGGTACTTAAGGGGACAGATACGCAGTATTTT. It is translated as CASSHLVLKGTDTQYF.

The chain joins TRBV5-5 to TRBJ2-2; 8 nucleotides agree with TRBD1. The length of the CDR3 is 16 residues. Germline loops: CDR1 SGHKS, CDR2 YYEKEE (reference sequence). J lost 4 bases, V lost 1 base, and 6 bases had no gene match. CDR3 sequence: CASSLMQGASTGELFF. The CDR3 nucleotides are TGTGCCAGCAGCTTGATGCAGGGGGCTAGCACCGGGGAGCTGTTTTTT.

J is TRBJ2-3 and V is TRBV3-1; 11 nucleotides align to TRBD2. V was clipped by 3 bases and J by 8 bases; unmatched bases: 4. There are 14 residues in the CDR3. Germline V CDR1 and CDR2: LGHDT, YNNKEL (reference sequence). CDR3 coding DNA: TGTGCCAGCAGCCATAGCGGGGGGGCTAGTACGCAGTATTTT. Residues: CASSHSGGASTQYF.

The chain recombines TRBV6-5 with TRBJ2-5, with a weak D call TRBD2 (5 bases). Germline CDR1 reads MNHEY; CDR2 reads SVGAGI. The V end lost 2 bases, the J end lost 5 bases, and 15 bases lay between the germline ends. CDR3 length: 15 residues. CDR3 loop: CASSYGDGIGETQYF. In DNA, the CDR3 is TGTGCCAGCAGTTACGGAGACGGGATCGGGGAGACCCAGTACTTC.

The rearrangement links TRBV29-1 to TRBJ1-2; the D gene is possibly TRBD1 (6 bases). This CDR3 is 11 amino acids long. Germline V gene lookup returns CDR1 SQVTM and CDR2 ANQGSEA. With 7 bases removed from V and 6 bases from J, the gap between germline ends came to 12 bases. The CDR3 here is CSAQGADGYTF. The DNA for the CDR3 is TGCAGCGCACAGGGCGCAGATGGCTACACCTTC.

The rearrangement uses TRBV4-3 and TRBJ1-2; no definite D call. The ends were cut back, 0 bases at V and 3 bases at J, with 8 bases in the middle. The germline V gene has CDR1 LGHNA and CDR2 YSLEER. CDR3 size: 14 residues. The CDR3 region has the DNA TGCGCCAGCAGCCAAGAGACCAAGCACTATGGCTACACCTTC. It translates to CASSQETKHYGYTF.

Comments on this clonotype: Germline is not matched at one junction end, which may reflect a read error. The J gene is TRBJ1-2, the V gene TRBV4-3; D uncertain. Germline V lookup: CDR1 LGHNA, CDR2 YSLEER. The CDR3 totals 17 residues. CDR3 region: CASSQDPISLSNYDYTF. The CDR3 DNA follows: TGCGCCAGCAGCCAAGATCCGATTAGTCTATCTAACTATGACTACACCTTC.